This TCR beta chain is drawn from a study of response to subunit inactivated influenza vaccine. Study observations and caveats: Authors suggested each seasonal flu vaccination may recruit only limited numbers of new T cells.

The CDR3 runs 15 residues. Trimming removed 4 bases from V and 0 bases from J; junction bases left unmatched: 4. Germline values: CDR1 KGHSH, CDR2 LQKENI. Using its own MiXCR run on the RT-PCR reads, TCRdb lists one record per CDR3 protein. The table lists a few hundred thousand distinct CDR3 sequences, about a fifth of them singletons. Turning to this clonotype: The antigen is unknown.

This material consisted of PBMCs from blood, taken less than 22 months after vaccination. The chain has TRBV18 and TRBJ2-3, with 7 positions matching TRBD2. This TCR came from a man aged 50-75 years who received an inactivated influenza vaccine. The DNA of the CDR3 is TGTGCCAGCTCACGTGTAGCGGGTAGCACAGATACGCAGTATTTT. This sequence encodes CASSRVAGSTDTQYF.